Below are 9 T cell receptor beta chains sequenced from a single sample in a study of blood T cell repertoires in COVID-19. Using immunoSEQ multiplex PCR, the repertoire was profiled, and TCRdb retains in-frame clones only, with some absent. The sample comprises roughly 70,000 clones, nearly 90% of which are singletons, and roughly 4% rests with the top ten. Sequenced sample: peripheral blood. These TCRs come from a man aged 70 or older with acute or convalescent COVID-19.

The chain uses TRBV19 and TRBJ2-5; 8 bases match TRBD2. The V gene's germline CDR1 is LNHDA and CDR2 SQIVND (reference sequence). The CDR3 has 14 residues. The V gene end was trimmed by 6 bases and the J gene end by 5 bases; junction bases not matched to a gene: 8. CDR3 amino acids: CASRSGGGSETQYF. DNA of the CDR3: TGTGCCAGTAGGTCCGGGGGGGGATCGGAGACCCAGTACTTC.

The rearrangement joins TRBV7-2 to TRBJ1-5; D may be TRBD1 (5 bases). Per the germline V gene, CDR1 is SGHTA and CDR2 is FQGNSA. The V gene lost 2 bases and the J gene lost 4 bases, with 12 bases spanning the gap. CDR3 size: 15 residues. This CDR3 reads CASSLTPGDNQPQHF. The CDR3 region has the DNA TGTGCCAGCAGCTTAACTCCGGGGGATAATCAGCCCCAGCATTTT.

The V gene is TRBV19, the J gene TRBJ2-7; D possibly corresponds to TRBD2 (7 bases). The CDR3 length is 14 residues. The germline gives CDR1 LNHDA, CDR2 SQIVND (reference sequence). V was shortened by 3 bases and J by 0 bases, with 9 bases between the two germline ends. Here the CDR3 DNA reads TGTGCCAGTAGTATCGGGGGGCTCTCCTACGAGCAGTACTTC. It is translated as CASSIGGLSYEQYF.

The V call is TRBV19, the J call TRBJ2-7; 9 bases match TRBD1. This CDR3 is 14 amino acids long. Trimming removed 10 bases from V and 5 bases from J; junction bases left unmatched: 12. Germline CDR1 LNHDA, CDR2 SQIVND (reference sequence). CDR3 nucleotide sequence: TGTGCCACCTACCGGCCGGGACAGGGCCACGAGCAGTACTTC. This codes for CATYRPGQGHEQYF.

This chain joins TRBV7-9 and TRBJ2-6, with TRBD2 as a possible D gene (5 bases). Germline V CDR1 and CDR2: SEHNR, FQNEAQ (reference sequence). The CDR3 covers 18 residues. The germline V and J ends were trimmed by 3 bases and 2 bases, with 17 bases remaining between them. The CDR3: CASSLDDPGITGANVLTF. DNA for the CDR3: TGTGCCAGCAGCTTGGACGACCCGGGGATAACTGGGGCCAACGTCCTGACTTTC.

This clone was seen a few times. The chain combines TRBV19 with TRBJ1-1; TRBD1 aligns across 11 bases. In germline, CDR1 is LNHDA, CDR2 SQIVND (reference sequence). The CDR3 loop spans 20 amino acids. The ends lost 6 bases at V and 4 bases at J; junction bases unmatched: 22. As DNA, the CDR3 is TGTGCCAGTAGGGGCCTGTTAGGACAGGGGGCTGAAAGGAGCGGCACTGAAGCTTTCTTT. It specifies CASRGLLGQGAERSGTEAFF.

The rearrangement links TRBV11-2 to TRBJ2-1, with 8 positions matching TRBD1. Germline values: CDR1 SGHAT, CDR2 FQNNGV. V dropped 1 base and J dropped 12; count of bases not matched to a gene: 20. CDR3 length equals 18 residues. The CDR3 loop reads CASSLAPRDRNRGDWQFF. The CDR3 region has the DNA TGTGCCAGCAGCTTAGCCCCACGGGACCGAAACAGGGGGGACTGGCAGTTCTTC.

The V call is TRBV28, the J call TRBJ1-5; D is possibly TRBD1 (5 bases). CDR3 size: 15 residues. Germline values: CDR1 MDHEN, CDR2 SYDVKM. Trimming removed 5 bases at V and 0 bases at J, with 11 bases between. CDR3 sequence reads: CASSPRDDSNQPQHF. The CDR3 region has the DNA TGTGCCAGCAGTCCCAGGGATGATAGCAATCAGCCCCAGCATTTT. The full variable domain, with the rest looked up from reference TRBV28 and TRBJ1-5, is DVKVTQSSRYLVKRTGEKVFLECVQDMDHENMFWYRQDPGLGLRLIYFSYDVKMKEKGDIPEGYSVSREKKERFSLILESASTNQTSMYLCASSPRDDSNQPQHFGDGTRLSIL.

V and J are TRBV10-3 and TRBJ2-6, with a possible D match to TRBD1 (6 bases). The germline V gene encodes CDR1 ENHRY and CDR2 SYGVKD. Between the trimmed V and J ends, which lost 2 bases and 10 bases, there was a span of 21 bases. The CDR3 extends over 17 amino acids. The CDR3: CAISENIGQGKDNVLTF. In DNA form, the CDR3 reads TGTGCCATCAGTGAGAATATAGGCCAGGGGAAAGATAACGTCCTGACTTTC.